This TCR beta chain appears in the sequencing data of a study of blood T cell repertoires in COVID-19. Across the whole study: Whether acute or convalescent, the COVID-19 samples came from the United States, Italy and Spain. T cells, B-cell-depleted T cells, or PBMCs provided the cDNA or gDNA that served as material.

The CDR3 spans 8 residues. Measured with immunoSEQ multiplex PCR; TCRdb has only the in-frame clones, and not every one. The sample lists about 74,000 clones; about nine tenths were seen once. For this clone: Relative to the germline gene, one junction end is altered; a read error may explain this.

Material: peripheral blood. J is TRBJ1-3 and V is TRBV23-1; D is unclear. TRBV23-1 is flagged as an ORF with uncertain function. The TCR sequence derives from a woman of 80 years or more with active or convalescent COVID-19. The DNA for the CDR3 is TGCGCCAGCAGTCACTCGAGTTTT. It encodes CASSHSSF.